This is a list of T cell receptor beta chains from one sample in a study of shared clonotypes between healthy human individuals. Clones were sequenced by immunoSEQ multiplex PCR, and TCRdb holds only the in-frame ones, with some missing. Of some 2,000,000 clones listed, around 95% are singletons. The sequenced sample was naive CD4+ T cells sorted from blood. The receptors stem from a young man in good health. Each CDR3 is given with its conserved first and last residue. A D gene is named only where the DNA matches it firmly. Size is stated for part of the rows, as once, few or many counts, or as a class when the clone is expanded.

J gene	D gene	V gene	clone size	CDR3 DNA	CDR3 protein
TRBJ2-7	TRBD2	TRBV7-2	NA	TGTGCCAGCAGCCAAGGACTAGTACCCGACGAGCAGTACTTC	CASSQGLVPDEQYF
TRBJ1-4	NA	TRBV20-1	NA	TGCAGTGCTGAACAGGGTGAAAAACTGTTTTTT	CSAEQGEKLFF
TRBJ2-2	NA	TRBV27	once	TGTGCCAGCAGTTTACCTGGATTGAAGGGTATGATCGGGGAGCTGTTTTTT	CASSLPGLKGMIGELFF
TRBJ1-2	NA	TRBV5-1	NA	TGCGCCAGCAGCGTAGGGGGGAGTATGGATGGCTACACCTTC	CASSVGGSMDGYTF
TRBJ2-7	NA	TRBV20-1	once	TGCAGTGTAAGGAGTTTGGGGGAGCAGTACTTC	CSVRSLGEQYF
TRBJ2-7	NA	TRBV6-5	NA	TGTGCCAGCAGTTTAGCGCGTTCGTACGAGCAGTACTTC	CASSLARSYEQYF
TRBJ2-2	NA	TRBV7-9	NA	TGTGCCAGCAGCTTGATGGGGCGGGCCTCGGGCACCGGGGAGCTGTTTTTT	CASSLMGRASGTGELFF
TRBJ1-2	NA	TRBV9	NA	TGTGCCAGCAGCGTAGGTTCGGGGAACTATGGCTACACCTTC	CASSVGSGNYGYTF
TRBJ1-6	TRBD1	TRBV6-1	NA	TGTGCCAGCAGGGGACAGGGAAACTATAATTCACCCCTCCACTTT	CASRGQGNYNSPLHF
TRBJ1-3	NA	TRBV5-1	NA	TGCGCCAGCAGCTCTAACACGGGGTCTGGAAACACCATATATTTT	CASSSNTGSGNTIYF
TRBJ1-5	NA	TRBV6-1	few	TGTGCCAGCACCCCAGGGAATCAGGGTCAGCCCCAGCATTTT	CASTPGNQGQPQHF
TRBJ2-3	NA	TRBV5-8	NA	TGTGCCAGCAGCTTTGGTCCAGCCCCCTCCACAGATACGCAGTATTTT	CASSFGPAPSTDTQYF
TRBJ1-1	NA	TRBV11-2	NA	TGTGCCAGCAGCTTAGGACAGACAATAATGAACACTGAAGCTTTCTTT	CASSLGQTIMNTEAFF
TRBJ1-1	TRBD1	TRBV9	NA	TGTGCCAGCAGCGCCGGACAGGGGTTCTTCCCCATCCCCACTGAAGCTTTCTTT	CASSAGQGFFPIPTEAFF
TRBJ2-3	TRBD1	TRBV7-2	NA	TGTGCCAGCAGCATAAGAGCGACAGGGAGCACAGATACGCAGTATTTT	CASSIRATGSTDTQYF
TRBJ2-3	NA	TRBV7-3	NA	TGTGCCAGCAGCTTAGGCGGGGAAGGACGCACAGATACGCAGTATTTT	CASSLGGEGRTDTQYF
TRBJ2-7	NA	TRBV15	NA	TGTGCCACCAGCAGTGGTTTCTACGAGCAGTACTTC	CATSSGFYEQYF
TRBJ1-2	NA	TRBV2	NA	TGTGCCAGCAGTGAAGGACTGTTAGCTAACTATGGCTACACCTTC	CASSEGLLANYGYTF
TRBJ1-1	NA	TRBV30	once	TGTGCCTGGGTTAAAGGGTATAGCCGAAACACTGAAGCTTTCTTT	CAWVKGYSRNTEAFF
TRBJ2-2	NA	TRBV2	NA	TGTGCCAGCAGTCAAGGGACACTTAACACCGGGGAGCTGTTTTTT	CASSQGTLNTGELFF
TRBJ2-7	TRBD1	TRBV15	NA	TGTGCCACCAGCAGAGGTGGGACAGGGAACTACGAGCAGTACTTC	CATSRGGTGNYEQYF
TRBJ2-3	TRBD1	TRBV7-9	NA	TGTGCCAGCAGCGACACAGGGGGTAGGGCAGATACGCAGTATTTT	CASSDTGGRADTQYF
TRBJ2-3	NA	TRBV4-1	NA	TGCGCCAGCTCCCCAGGGTCAGGGAGATTGGATACGCAGTATTTT	CASSPGSGRLDTQYF
TRBJ1-2	NA	TRBV18	NA	TGTGCCAGCTCACCAGGAGAAGGGACTGCTAACTATGGCTACACCTTC	CASSPGEGTANYGYTF
TRBJ2-7	NA	TRBV7-2	NA	TGTGCCAGCAGCTTTCTCATATCAAGACAGGCGGGCTACGAGCAGTACTTC	CASSFLISRQAGYEQYF
TRBJ1-5	NA	TRBV6-6	NA	TGTGCCAGCAGTAACAGGGAGGGGAATCAGCCCCAGCATTTT	CASSNREGNQPQHF
TRBJ2-3	NA	TRBV5-1	NA	TGCGCCAGCAGCTTGGGATCGGGGGGCACAGATACGCAGTATTTT	CASSLGSGGTDTQYF
TRBJ1-5	TRBD1	TRBV19	NA	TGTGCCAGTAGTATCCCCGACAGGGGGTATAGCAATCAGCCCCAGCATTTT	CASSIPDRGYSNQPQHF
TRBJ2-2	NA	TRBV5-1	NA	TGCGCCAGCAGCTTGGTACGGCTCCCCGGGGAGCTGTTTTTT	CASSLVRLPGELFF
TRBJ2-1	NA	TRBV19	few	TGTGCCGAAATGGGTCGGCTAGCCAATGAGCAGTTCTTC	CAEMGRLANEQFF
TRBJ1-2	NA	TRBV28	NA	TGTGCCAGCAGTATACGCTGGACGGCCTATGGCTACACCTTC	CASSIRWTAYGYTF
TRBJ2-7	TRBD1	TRBV5-1	NA	TGCGCCAGCGGGGGACAGGGGTCCCCCTACGAGCAGTACTTC	CASGGQGSPYEQYF
TRBJ2-3	TRBD2	TRBV7-7	NA	TGTGCTAGCAGCAGAGGACTAGCGGCCACAGATACGCAGTATTTT	CASSRGLAATDTQYF
TRBJ1-2	NA	TRBV5-4	NA	TGTGCCAGCAGCTTGGACCCTTCCTATGGCTACACCTTC	CASSLDPSYGYTF
TRBJ2-3	TRBD2	TRBV19	NA	TGTGCCAGTAGTATAGCCAGCGGGGCTGCAGATACGCAGTATTTT	CASSIASGAADTQYF
TRBJ2-5	NA	TRBV6-5	NA	TGTGCCAGCAGTTACTCGGTCAGCCAAGAGACCCAGTACTTC	CASSYSVSQETQYF
TRBJ2-5	TRBD2	TRBV11-2	NA	TGTGCCAGCAGCTTAGCGGGAGGGAAGGGTGAGACCCAGTACTTC	CASSLAGGKGETQYF
TRBJ1-2	NA	TRBV2	NA	TGTGCCAGCAGTGGAACGAACTATGGCTACACCTTC	CASSGTNYGYTF
TRBJ1-2	NA	TRBV25-1	NA	TGTGCCAGCAGTGCGAAGGGTGGCTACACCTTC	CASSAKGGYTF
TRBJ2-5	TRBD1	TRBV5-4	NA	TGTGCCAGCAGCTTGGGGACAGGGCAGCCCGAGTGGGAGACCCAGTACTTC	CASSLGTGQPEWETQYF
TRBJ1-5	TRBD1	TRBV7-2	NA	TGTGCCAGCAGTTTGACAGGGATTTCAAATCAGCCCCAGCATTTT	CASSLTGISNQPQHF
TRBJ2-7	TRBD1	TRBV19	NA	TGTGCCAGTAGCCCGCCCGGGACAGGGATTCCCTACGAGCAGTACTTC	CASSPPGTGIPYEQYF
TRBJ2-7	TRBD2	TRBV20-1	NA	TGCAGTGCTACGGCGGGAGGCGAGCAGTACTTC	CSATAGGEQYF
TRBJ1-5	TRBD1	TRBV19	NA	TGTGCCAGTAGTCTACACAGGGGAAATCAGCCCCAGCATTTT	CASSLHRGNQPQHF
TRBJ2-7	NA	TRBV9	NA	TGTGCCAGCAGCGTAGCCTTAGGGGCCCACGAGCAGTACTTC	CASSVALGAHEQYF
TRBJ2-7	NA	TRBV2	NA	TGTGCCAGCAGTGAACAGAGCTCCTACGAGCAGTACTTC	CASSEQSSYEQYF
TRBJ2-2	NA	TRBV9	NA	TGTGCCAGCAGCGTAGTGCCGGCCGGGGAGCTGTTTTTT	CASSVVPAGELFF
TRBJ1-2	TRBD1	TRBV28	NA	TGTGCCACCTACAGGGGGAATGGCTACACCTTC	CATYRGNGYTF
TRBJ1-1	NA	TRBV7-2	NA	TGTGCCAGCAGCTTTTGGATGAACACTGAAGCTTTCTTT	CASSFWMNTEAFF
TRBJ1-3	TRBD1	TRBV5-1	NA	TGCGCCAGCAGCGGGACAGGGGCGTTCGGAAACACCATATATTTT	CASSGTGAFGNTIYF